This T cell receptor beta chain was captured by sequencing in a study of early T cells in non-severe SARS-CoV-2 infection. Study at large: Unsorted whole-blood RNA was sequenced in bulk, leaving chains unpaired. Whole-study results and caveats: VDJdb matching, biased toward anti-spike CD8 responses, missed private and CD4 specificities.

With V trimmed by 4 bases and J by 5 bases, 12 bases remained unmatched. The CDR3 runs to 16 residues. This clonotype was seen a few times. Antigen specificity is unknown. Unique molecular identifiers tagged individual cDNA molecules. TCRdb ran MiXCR on the 5' RACE reads and lists one entry per CDR3 protein. The profile shows under 70,000 distinct CDR3 sequences, about 6% of them singletons. Source: whole blood, taken at baseline. The TCR originated in an adult who was a healthcare worker with PCR-confirmed SARS-CoV-2 infection or an uninfected control (not recorded which). The rearrangement joins TRBV12-3 or TRBV12-4 to TRBJ2-3, with 7 positions matching TRBD1. CDR3 in DNA: TGTGCCAGCAGTTCGGGGACAGCCCCCGGTGGAGATACGCAGTATTTT. Translating gives CASSSGTAPGGDTQYF.